This T cell receptor (beta chain) was identified in a study of blood T cell repertoires in COVID-19. Study background: Collection of acute and convalescent COVID-19 samples took place in the United States, Italy and Spain. In each case, the material was cDNA or gDNA derived from T cells, B-cell-depleted T cells, or PBMCs.

Per germline, CDR1 SEHNR and CDR2 FQNEAQ (reference sequence). Trimming stripped 3 bases from V and 5 bases from J, with 8 bases between. The CDR3 covers 14 residues. In the authors' workflow: Researchers report that nucleated cell counts were estimated from reference gene primer amplification. TCRdb's table, derived via immunoSEQ multiplex PCR, lists solely in-frame clones and lacks some. The V and J calls and the clone size are those of that table, but D and trimming were determined from the DNA. The table records 25,000 to 30,000 clones, 65% to 90% of them present only once. The sequenced sample consisted of peripheral blood. This receptor was obtained from a human donor in a cohort sampled during active COVID-19. V and J are TRBV7-9 and TRBJ1-6; D ambiguous. The CDR3, as DNA: TGTGCCAGCAGCTTTAACATTGATAATTCACCCCTCCACTTT. As protein: CASSFNIDNSPLHF.